One and the same sample provided the 24 T cell receptor beta chains below, sequenced in a study of blood T cell repertoires in COVID-19. The protocol was immunoSEQ multiplex PCR, while the TCRdb copy is restricted to in-frame clones and leaves out a portion. Here the sample spans around 120,000 clones, about nine tenths being singletons. The specimen was peripheral blood. The receptors shown here come from a woman aged 70 to 79 with acute or convalescent COVID-19.

The V and J genes are TRBV6-1 and TRBJ2-3; TRBD2 matches 7 bases. V was pared by 3 bases and J by 1 base, with 13 bases of the junction left unmatched. The CDR3 is 18 amino acids. Germline lookup yields CDR1 MNHNS and CDR2 SASEGT. CDR3 sequence (DNA): TGTGCCAGCAGTGAGGCTAGCGGTTCACGACTAGGCACAGATACGCAGTATTTT. Translated, it gives CASSEASGSRLGTDTQYF.

The CDR3 coding sequence is TGTGCCAGCTCCCGGGGGGAGGAAGAAAAACTGTTTTTT. Translated, it gives CASSRGEEEKLFF. The rearrangement uses TRBV18 and TRBJ1-4; a weak D match, TRBD1 (5 bases). The CDR3 covers 13 residues. The V gene lost 6 bases and the J gene lost 8 bases, with 13 bases spanning the gap. The germline CDR1 and CDR2 sequences are KGHSH and LQKENI.

V gene TRBV2 combines with J gene TRBJ1-4, with TRBD1 identical over 9 bases. V trimming: 8 bases; J trimming: 0 bases; junction bases outside the gene matches: 4. CDR1 and CDR2 (germline): SNHLY, FYNNEI. The length of the CDR3 is 15 residues. The CDR3 loop is CASGGQGTTNEKLFF. The DNA of the CDR3 is TGTGCCAGCGGGGGACAGGGCACAACTAATGAAAAACTGTTTTTT. The variable domain in full, completed from reference TRBV2 and TRBJ1-4, reads EPEVTQTPSHQVTQMGQEVILRCVPISNHLYFYWYRQILGQKVEFLVSFYNNEISEKSEIFDDQFSVERPDGSNFTLKIRSTKLEDSAMYFCASGGQGTTNEKLFFGSGTQLSVL.

This rearrangement joins TRBV5-1 to TRBJ1-1; D unclear. Trimming removed 0 bases from V and 2 bases from J, with 5 bases in between. Per germline, CDR1 SGHRS and CDR2 YFSETQ. This CDR3 comprises 13 residues. The CDR3 DNA sequence: TGCGCCAGCAGCTTGGTTCTTAACACTGAAGCTTTCTTT. Protein product: CASSLVLNTEAFF.

The chain couples TRBV3-1 (or the pseudogene TRBV3-2) to TRBJ1-2; possibly TRBD1 for D (6 bases). V shed 6 bases and J shed 3 bases, with 17 bases lying between them. Germline V gene data show CDR1 as LGHDT and CDR2 as YNNKEL (reference sequence). The CDR3 contains 15 residues. CDR3 in DNA: TGTGCCAGCAGTAAAATTTCGGCAGGGGACTATGGCTACACCTTC. Residues: CASSKISAGDYGYTF.

The genes are TRBV4-2 and TRBJ1-1; a possible D gene is TRBD1 (6 bases). Trimming took 7 bases from V and 5 from J, leaving 17 bases between them. CDR1 and CDR2 from the germline V gene are LGHNA and YNFKEQ. This CDR3 has 14 residues. CDR3 amino acids: CASTTGTSGTEAFF. The CDR3 DNA reads as TGTGCCAGCACCACAGGGACCTCGGGGACTGAAGCTTTCTTT.

The V and J genes are TRBV28 and TRBJ2-4; 7 bases are shared with TRBD2. Germline CDR1 is MDHEN and CDR2 is SYDVKM. The CDR3 extends over 13 amino acids. The junction had 4 bases not matched to a gene; V was cut back by 3 bases and J by 8 bases. For the CDR3, the DNA is TGTGCCAGCAGTTTGGAGGGGAGGGACATTCAGTACTTC. Translation: CASSLEGRDIQYF.

This clone is a singleton in its sample. The chain uses TRBV2 and TRBJ2-7, with 8 bases that match TRBD2. Germline CDR1 is SNHLY and CDR2 is FYNNEI. The V gene end was trimmed by 7 bases and the J gene end by 4 bases; junction bases not matched to a gene: 3. The CDR3 extends over 12 amino acids. CDR3 region: CASTGGAYEQYF. The CDR3 DNA follows: TGTGCCAGCACCGGGGGGGCTTACGAGCAGTACTTC.

CDR3: CASSPTVGTDNYGYTF. CDR3 DNA sequence: TGTGCCAGCAGCCCAACTGTCGGGACAGATAACTATGGCTACACCTTC. The chain combines TRBV7-9 with TRBJ1-2, with 7 nucleotides matching TRBD1. The CDR3 loop spans 16 amino acids. Per the germline V gene, CDR1 is SEHNR and CDR2 is FQNEAQ (reference sequence). V shed 5 bases, J shed 1 base, and the junction held 10 bases outside the gene matches.

J is TRBJ1-1 and V is TRBV5-1; D perhaps matches TRBD1 (5 bases). Trimming cost V 4 bases and J 4 bases, with 14 bases left between them. In germline, CDR1 is SGHRS, CDR2 YFSETQ. This CDR3 contains 14 residues. Here the CDR3 DNA reads TGCGCCAGCAGCCAAGGGGATGTTGGCACTGAAGCTTTCTTT. Translation: CASSQGDVGTEAFF.

This chain uses TRBV13 with TRBJ2-7, with TRBD2 matching 9 bases. V was clipped by 5 bases and J by 0 bases; unmatched bases: 8. CDR3 length equals 16 residues. Germline V lookup: CDR1 PRHDT, CDR2 FYEKMQ (reference sequence). CDR3 coding DNA: TGTGCCAGCAGCCTATTAGCGGGGGTAACCTCCTACGAGCAGTACTTC. This sequence encodes CASSLLAGVTSYEQYF.

The rearrangement links TRBV29-1 to TRBJ1-4; 11 nucleotides line up with TRBD1. The germline CDR1 and CDR2 sequences are SQVTM and ANQGSEA. Trimming took 7 bases from V and 8 from J; bases not matched to a gene: 3. The CDR3 is 12 amino acids. In DNA, the CDR3 is TGCAGCGCGGGACAGGGGGTAGAAAAACTGTTTTTT. Its protein is CSAGQGVEKLFF.

In this sample, this clone turned up a few times. CDR3 loop: CASSVDTLSYNEQFF. CDR3 bases: TGTGCCAGCAGCGTGGACACCCTCTCCTACAATGAGCAGTTCTTC. The rearrangement links TRBV9 to TRBJ2-1; tentatively, D is TRBD1 (5 bases). The CDR3 has 15 residues. The germline CDR1 and CDR2 sequences are SGDLS and YYNGEE. Deletions cut 2 bases from V and 0 bases from J, with 9 bases between.

The chain links TRBV7-9 to TRBJ2-7, with D uncertain. Looked up from germline, CDR1 is SEHNR and CDR2 is FQNEAQ (reference sequence). Deletions cut 5 bases from V and 6 bases from J, with 20 bases between. This CDR3 region has 15 residues. CDR3 amino acids: CASSTFLGLQGEQYF. CDR3 bases: TGTGCCAGCAGCACTTTTCTGGGCCTCCAAGGCGAGCAGTACTTC.

The chain couples TRBV4-1 to TRBJ1-1; TRBD1 aligns across 7 bases. Unmatched junction bases numbered 9, after V lost 4 bases and J lost 4 bases. The CDR3 runs 15 residues. Germline CDR1 is MGHRA and CDR2 is YSYEKL. The CDR3 bases are TGCGCCAGCAGCCCACGACAGGGAGTAGCCACTGAAGCTTTCTTT. It encodes CASSPRQGVATEAFF.

J is TRBJ1-4 and V is TRBV29-1; D uncertain. The V end lost 5 bases, the J end lost 5 bases, and 12 bases lay between the germline ends. This CDR3 is built from 13 residues. The germline gives CDR1 SQVTM, CDR2 ANQGSEA. This chain's CDR3 is CSVHDTLNEKLFF. CDR3 sequence (DNA): TGCAGCGTTCATGACACACTCAATGAAAAACTGTTTTTT.

This chain joins TRBV7-2 and TRBJ1-2, with 8 bases that match TRBD1. The CDR3 covers 16 residues. V lost 0 bases to trimming and J lost 8 bases; unmatched junction nucleotides: 11. Germline-derived CDR1 and CDR2 are SGHTA and FQGNSA. The CDR3 loop is CASSLASPDRGGGYTF. CDR3 DNA: TGTGCCAGCAGCTTAGCGTCACCCGACAGGGGAGGGGGCTACACCTTC. The full variable domain, its missing parts supplied by reference TRBV7-2 and TRBJ1-2, is GAGVSQSPSNKVTEKGKDVELRCDPISGHTALYWYRQSLGQGLEFLIYFQGNSAPDKSGLPSDRFSAERTGGSVSTLTIQRTQQEDSAVYLCASSLASPDRGGGYTFGSGTRLTVV.

The rearrangement joins TRBV29-1 to TRBJ2-7; possible D gene TRBD2, 5 bases. Germline V CDR1 and CDR2: SQVTM, ANQGSEA. Trimming pared 1 base from V and 3 bases from J, leaving 13 bases between. This CDR3 region has 14 residues. This chain's CDR3 is CSVEVMRESYEQYF. The DNA of the CDR3 is TGCAGCGTTGAAGTTATGAGGGAAAGCTACGAGCAGTACTTC.

About this clone itself: Relative to the germline gene, one junction end is altered; a read error may explain this. The rearrangement uses TRBV6-2 or TRBV6-3 and TRBJ2-5; 7 bases align to TRBD1. The germline gives CDR1 MNHEY, CDR2 SVGEGT. CDR3 length: 14 residues. This chain's CDR3 is CASSRPRGQGTQYF. In DNA form, the CDR3 reads TGTGCCAGCAGTCGTCCGAGGGGGCAAGGGACCCAGTACTTC.

V gene TRBV5-4 combines with J gene TRBJ2-7; tentative D call: TRBD1 (5 bases). The V and J ends lost 0 bases and 9 bases respectively, with 19 bases between them. CDR3 length: 15 residues. Per the germline V gene, CDR1 is SGHNT and CDR2 is YYREEE (reference sequence). The CDR3 loop is CASSLDSGAGFGQYF. CDR3 DNA: TGTGCCAGCAGCTTGGATTCTGGGGCCGGGTTTGGGCAGTACTTC.

This chain connects TRBV9 to TRBJ2-1; D is perhaps TRBD2 (6 bases). Deletions cut 2 bases from V and 6 bases from J, with 12 bases between. Germline loops: CDR1 SGDLS, CDR2 YYNGEE. This CDR3 has 14 amino acids. The CDR3 is CASSVGTPINEQFF. The DNA for the CDR3 is TGTGCCAGCAGCGTCGGGACTCCCATCAATGAGCAGTTCTTC. The complete variable domain, with remaining parts taken from reference TRBV9 and TRBJ2-1, reads DSGVTQTPKHLITATGQRVTLRCSPRSGDLSVYWYQQSLDQGLQFLIQYYNGEERAKGNILERFSAQQFPDLHSELNLSSLELGDSALYFCASSVGTPINEQFFGPGTRLTVL.

This chain connects TRBV30 to TRBJ1-2, with D maybe TRBD1 (6 bases). V was cut by 2 bases and J by 8 bases, with 18 bases left in between. The CDR3 is made up of 14 amino acids. Per germline, CDR1 GTSNPN and CDR2 SVGIG (reference sequence). CDR3 sequence: CAWSPTLTGPGYTF. DNA for the CDR3: TGTGCCTGGAGTCCCACTTTAACAGGGCCCGGCTACACCTTC.

This clone was found a few times. In nucleotides, the CDR3 is TGTGCCAGCAGCCTACGTTCCTCTGGAAACACCATATATTTT. Translating it yields CASSLRSSGNTIYF. The chain couples TRBV7-9 to TRBJ1-3; D gene uncertain. Trimming left V 5 bases short and J 0 bases short, with 8 bases between. The CDR3 covers 14 residues. The germline V gene has CDR1 SEHNR and CDR2 FQNEAQ (reference sequence).

J is TRBJ1-1 and V is TRBV7-7; D is perhaps TRBD1 (6 bases). Per germline, CDR1 SSHAT and CDR2 FNYEAQ (reference sequence). This CDR3 has 16 amino acids. Trimming left V 5 bases short and J 0 bases short, with 16 bases between. The CDR3 loop is CASSPPRAGVNTEAFF. The DNA of the CDR3 is TGTGCCAGCAGCCCCCCGAGGGCAGGGGTGAACACTGAAGCTTTCTTT.